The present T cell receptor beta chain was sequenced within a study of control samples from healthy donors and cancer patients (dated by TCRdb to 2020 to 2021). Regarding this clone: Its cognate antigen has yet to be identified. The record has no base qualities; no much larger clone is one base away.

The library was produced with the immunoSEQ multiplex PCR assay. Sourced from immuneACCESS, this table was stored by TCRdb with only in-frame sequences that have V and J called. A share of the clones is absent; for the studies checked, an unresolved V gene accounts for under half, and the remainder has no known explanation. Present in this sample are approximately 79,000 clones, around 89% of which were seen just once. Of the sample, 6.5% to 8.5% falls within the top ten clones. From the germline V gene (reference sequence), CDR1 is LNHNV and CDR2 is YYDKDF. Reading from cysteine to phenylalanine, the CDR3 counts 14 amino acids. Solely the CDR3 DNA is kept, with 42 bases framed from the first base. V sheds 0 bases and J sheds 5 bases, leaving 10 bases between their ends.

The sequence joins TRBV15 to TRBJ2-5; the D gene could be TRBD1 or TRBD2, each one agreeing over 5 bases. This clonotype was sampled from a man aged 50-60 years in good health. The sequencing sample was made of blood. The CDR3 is CATSREGPLETQYF. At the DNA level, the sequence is TGTGCCACCAGCAGAGAGGGACCCCTGGAGACCCAGTACTTC.